This T cell receptor beta chain was sequenced for a study of shared clonotypes between healthy human individuals. Study information: In total, the donors were a couple of women and a few men aged 18 to 49.

Positive CCR7 selection of CD45RO-negative cells yielded the naive CD8 cells, and terminally differentiated effector memory CD45RA+ cells were excluded. The repertoire was sequenced with immunoSEQ multiplex PCR; TCRdb's copy has only in-frame clones and lacks some. Among roughly 2.1 million clones listed, approximately 94% were seen once. V lost 4 bases to trimming and J lost 9 bases, with 7 bases between them. The CDR3 covers 11 residues. Germline lookup yields CDR1 LGHNA and CDR2 YNFKEQ. This TCR was sampled from a man between 18 and 29 years old in good health. Some clones in this sample may be carry-over from other donors' samples. The chain has TRBV4-2 and TRBJ2-1; D tentatively fits TRBD1 or TRBD2 (5 bases each). Material for sequencing was naive CD8+ T cells from PBMCs. The CDR3 DNA follows: TGTGCCAGCAGCCCTGGGGGTGAGCAGTTCTTC. It yields the protein CASSPGGEQFF.